Presented here are 30 T cell receptor beta chains from one specimen sequenced in a study of blood T cell repertoires in COVID-19. Libraries were prepared by immunoSEQ multiplex PCR; TCRdb keeps only in-frame clonotypes and omits some of them. The sample carries under 150,000 clones, about four fifths recorded once. Specimen: peripheral blood. Source of these receptors: a woman aged 55-70 years with active or convalescent COVID-19.

CDR3: CASGRTGSGEKLFF. CDR3 DNA: TGTGCCAGTGGGAGGACAGGGAGTGGTGAAAAACTGTTTTTT. The chain recombines TRBV19 with TRBJ1-4, with 8 bases aligning to TRBD1. V shed 8 bases and J 7 bases; nucleotides not matched to a gene: 9. Germline-derived CDR1 and CDR2 are LNHDA and SQIVND (reference sequence). The length of the CDR3 is 14 residues.

The rearrangement uses TRBV5-6 and TRBJ1-2; 8 nucleotides match TRBD1. The CDR3 is made up of 16 amino acids. Germline CDR1 and CDR2: SGHDT and YYEEEE. Unmatched junction bases numbered 6, after V lost 0 bases and J lost 2 bases. The CDR3 sequence is CASSLGDRSPNYGYTF. CDR3 bases: TGTGCCAGCAGCTTGGGGGACAGGTCTCCAAACTATGGCTACACCTTC.

The chain couples TRBV7-2 to TRBJ2-3; TRBD2 matches 7 bases. From germline, CDR1 is SGHTA and CDR2 FQGNSA. CDR3 length: 14 residues. The J segment lost 8 bases and the V segment lost 4 bases, leaving 9 bases of the junction unmatched. The DNA for the CDR3 is TGTGCCAGCAGCTCAGGGACTACGCAGGGTACGCAGTATTTT. It translates to CASSSGTTQGTQYF.

The CDR3 loop reads CASSVQGTGHEDTQYF. The CDR3, as DNA: TGTGCCAGCAGTGTACAGGGGACAGGGCATGAAGATACGCAGTATTTT. The rearrangement uses TRBV2 and TRBJ2-3, with 9 bases that match TRBD1. V gave up 4 bases and J gave up 5 bases; unmatched junction bases: 10. This CDR3 comprises 16 residues. The germline V gene encodes CDR1 SNHLY and CDR2 FYNNEI.

This chain uses TRBV7-2 with TRBJ2-7; D gene unclear. Germline CDR1 and CDR2: SGHTA and FQGNSA. The V end lost 5 bases, the J end lost 2 bases, and 13 bases lay between the germline ends. The CDR3 contains 14 residues. In DNA, the CDR3 is TGTGCCAGCAGCGCTTACCACGGTCCCTACGAGCAGTACTTC. This translates into CASSAYHGPYEQYF.

The chain employs TRBV5-6 and TRBJ1-1, with D possibly TRBD1 on 6 matching bases. V dropped 5 bases and J dropped 3 bases, with 17 bases sitting between them. The CDR3 is 15 residues long. Germline CDR1 and CDR2: SGHDT and YYEEEE. The CDR3 DNA reads TGTGCCAGCAGTCAATTCCAGGGGCAGGACACTGAAGCTTTCTTT. Its translation: CASSQFQGQDTEAFF.

This chain connects TRBV6-1 to TRBJ1-1; D perhaps matches TRBD1 (5 bases). Germline V gene data show CDR1 as MNHNS and CDR2 as SASEGT. V shed 2 bases and J shed 6 bases, with 10 bases lying between them. The CDR3 loop spans 13 amino acids. The CDR3 nucleotides are TGTGCCAGCAGTGAATTGAGCAGGGCTGAAGCTTTCTTT. Its translation: CASSELSRAEAFF.

The chain has TRBV9 and TRBJ2-3, with TRBD2 as a possible D gene (7 bases). Germline V gives CDR1 SGDLS, CDR2 YYNGEE. The CDR3 totals 17 residues. The V and J ends lost 0 bases and 2 bases respectively, with 16 bases between them. CDR3 sequence (DNA): TGTGCCAGCAGCGTAGTAGGACTAGGGGGACTCACAGATACGCAGTATTTT. It encodes CASSVVGLGGLTDTQYF.

This clone was picked up a small number of times. This chain links TRBV16 with TRBJ1-2; weak D call: TRBD1 (6 bases). With 0 bases removed from V and 5 bases from J, the gap between germline ends came to 13 bases. CDR1 is KGHSY, CDR2 FQNENV, per germline. This CDR3 is built from 15 residues. Here the CDR3 DNA reads TGTGCCAGCAGCCAATCTCAACAGGGTGGTTATGGCTACACCTTC. Protein: CASSQSQQGGYGYTF.

V usage is TRBV2 and J usage is TRBJ2-1, with TRBD2 matching 14 bases. CDR3 size: 16 residues. V lost 4 bases and J lost 7; bases outside the gene matches: 6. Germline V gene lookup returns CDR1 SNHLY and CDR2 FYNNEI. This CDR3 reads CASSVGTSGSRNEQFF. The CDR3, as DNA: TGTGCCAGCAGTGTGGGGACTAGCGGGAGTAGAAATGAGCAGTTCTTC.

V and J are TRBV27 and TRBJ2-7, with D uncertain. Trimming removed 3 bases from V and 0 bases from J, with 9 bases in between. The CDR3 totals 14 residues. Germline V gene data show CDR1 as MNHEY and CDR2 as SMNVEV (reference sequence). This CDR3 is CASSFSLGSYEQYF. The CDR3 DNA follows: TGTGCCAGCAGTTTCTCGCTAGGCTCCTACGAGCAGTACTTC.

The V gene is TRBV4-3, the J gene TRBJ2-7; the D is unclear. This CDR3 is 15 amino acids long. From germline, CDR1 is LGHNA and CDR2 YSLEER. V lost 0 bases to trimming and J lost 3 bases, with 12 bases between them. Here the CDR3 reads CASSQDKQAYYEQYF. The CDR3 DNA reads TGCGCCAGCAGCCAAGATAAGCAAGCGTACTACGAGCAGTACTTC.

The chain links TRBV6-5 to TRBJ1-4; 9 positions agree with TRBD1. V was clipped by 10 bases and J by 10 bases; unmatched bases: 13. CDR1 is MNHEY and CDR2 is SVGAGI in the germline V gene. This CDR3 is built from 14 residues. The CDR3 DNA follows: TGTGCCATTGGACAGGGGTTTGGCGGGGTAAAACTGTTTTTT. It yields the protein CAIGQGFGGVKLFF.

The chain recombines TRBV19 with TRBJ2-4, with TRBD1 matching over 8 bases. Looked up from germline, CDR1 is LNHDA and CDR2 is SQIVND (reference sequence). The V gene end was trimmed by 5 bases and the J gene end by 3 bases; junction bases not matched to a gene: 6. The CDR3 is made up of 15 amino acids. This CDR3 reads CASSETGGIKNIQYF. CDR3 nucleotide sequence: TGTGCCAGTAGTGAAACAGGGGGAATCAAAAACATTCAGTACTTC.

This clone has only a few counts. This sequence joins TRBV19 and TRBJ2-3; 13 bases line up with TRBD2. J was trimmed by 2 bases and V by 5 bases; bases with no gene match: 7. This CDR3 has 17 residues. CDR1 and CDR2 from the germline V gene are LNHDA and SQIVND (reference sequence). The CDR3 region is CASSPSLAGGLTDTQYF. As DNA, the CDR3 is TGTGCCAGTAGTCCCTCACTAGCGGGGGGGCTCACAGATACGCAGTATTTT.

The chain combines TRBV9 with TRBJ1-5, with 9 nucleotides matching TRBD1. The CDR3 has 14 amino acids. V dropped 3 bases and J dropped 7; count of bases not matched to a gene: 5. CDR1 and CDR2 (germline): SGDLS, YYNGEE. Here the CDR3 reads CASSATGGRQPQHF. The CDR3 nucleotides read TGTGCCAGCAGCGCCACAGGGGGCCGGCAGCCCCAGCATTTT.

The V and J genes are TRBV6-5 and TRBJ1-2; 7 bases match TRBD1. The CDR3 covers 15 residues. The germline gives CDR1 MNHEY, CDR2 SVGAGI. After removal of 6 bases from V and 0 bases from J, the junction contained 7 bases not matched to a gene. CDR3 sequence (DNA): TGTGCCAGCAGAAGGACAGGACAAGCTAACTATGGCTACACCTTC. Protein: CASRRTGQANYGYTF.

V is TRBV7-2 and J is TRBJ2-3, with TRBD2 as a possible D gene (6 bases). V dropped 2 bases and J dropped 0 bases, with 9 bases sitting between them. CDR1 and CDR2 (germline): SGHTA, FQGNSA. This CDR3 is built from 15 residues. The CDR3 is CASSLIAVSTDTQYF. In DNA form, the CDR3 reads TGTGCCAGCAGCTTAATAGCGGTTAGCACAGATACGCAGTATTTT.

The chain couples TRBV7-9 to TRBJ2-7; 8 bases align to TRBD1. This CDR3 has 16 amino acids. V shed 4 bases, J shed 4 bases, and the junction held 12 bases outside the gene matches. Germline V CDR1 and CDR2: SEHNR, FQNEAQ (reference sequence). The CDR3 loop is CASSSSPETGDYEQYF. For the CDR3, the DNA is TGTGCCAGCAGCTCTTCTCCTGAGACAGGGGATTACGAGCAGTACTTC.

V gene TRBV6-2 or TRBV6-3 combines with J gene TRBJ2-1; D possibly corresponds to TRBD2 (6 bases). Germline CDR1 MNHEY, CDR2 SVGEGT. Trimming left V 2 bases short and J 7 bases short, with 12 bases between. The CDR3 covers 14 residues. The CDR3 nucleotides read TGTGCCAGCAGTTACCTCGGGAGTTGGAATGAGCAGTTCTTC. Protein sequence: CASSYLGSWNEQFF.

The chain combines TRBV4-2 with TRBJ2-7; weak D call: TRBD2 (6 bases). CDR1 is LGHNA, CDR2 YNFKEQ, per germline. CDR3 length: 15 residues. Trimming left V 1 base short and J 3 bases short, with 13 bases between. The CDR3 spells CASSQGGTGGYEQYF. CDR3 DNA sequence: TGTGCCAGCAGCCAAGGAGGGACTGGCGGCTACGAGCAGTACTTC.

The rearrangement joins TRBV11-2 to TRBJ1-3; tentatively, D is TRBD1 (6 bases). The CDR3 extends over 17 amino acids. The germline CDR1 and CDR2 sequences are SGHAT and FQNNGV. Trimming removed 1 base at V and 1 base at J, with 14 bases between. CDR3 sequence: CASSLGQAPSSGNTIYF. The CDR3 DNA reads TGTGCCAGCAGCTTAGGACAGGCTCCCTCGTCTGGAAACACCATATATTTT.

This chain's CDR3 is CASSLPDRGFNNEQFF. The CDR3 nucleotides are TGTGCCAGCAGTTTACCGGACAGGGGTTTCAACAATGAGCAGTTCTTC. This rearrangement joins TRBV28 to TRBJ2-1, with TRBD1 identical over 9 bases. The CDR3 runs to 16 residues. V lost 2 bases to trimming and J lost 5 bases; unmatched junction nucleotides: 7. Germline-derived CDR1 and CDR2 are MDHEN and SYDVKM.

The V gene is TRBV29-1, the J gene TRBJ2-1, with TRBD2 as a possible D gene (6 bases). Germline V gene lookup returns CDR1 SQVTM and CDR2 ANQGSEA. Trimming removed 2 bases at V and 9 bases at J, with 17 bases between. This CDR3 has 14 residues. The CDR3 DNA follows: TGCAGCGTTGAATCTCTGCGGGGCCATGGTGAGCAGTTCTTC. The encoded protein is CSVESLRGHGEQFF.

This rearrangement joins TRBV6-6 to TRBJ1-5; D gene ambiguous. CDR1 is MNHNY, CDR2 SVGAGI, per germline (reference sequence). The CDR3 contains 12 residues. Between the trimmed V and J ends, which lost 2 bases and 8 bases, there was a span of 7 bases. The CDR3 sequence: CASSYPLEPQHF. In DNA form, the CDR3 reads TGTGCCAGCAGTTACCCTCTAGAGCCCCAGCATTTT.

The V call is TRBV5-1, the J call TRBJ2-5; D might be TRBD2 (6 bases). V was clipped by 3 bases and J by 2 bases, with 17 bases between them. CDR3 size: 16 residues. Germline CDR1 reads SGHRS; CDR2 reads YFSETQ. As DNA, the CDR3 is TGCGCCAGCAGCTCCATTACTAGGAGGGGACAAGAGACCCAGTACTTC. The encoded protein is CASSSITRRGQETQYF.

The rearrangement uses TRBV7-2 and TRBJ2-1, with 9 bases that match TRBD2. The CDR3 contains 16 residues. Germline-derived CDR1 and CDR2 are SGHTA and FQGNSA. The trim removed 0 bases at V and 6 bases at J, leaving 6 bases unmatched. The CDR3 region has the DNA TGTGCCAGCAGCTTAGCGGCTAGCGGGACCTTCAATGAGCAGTTCTTC. Its translation is CASSLAASGTFNEQFF.

The rearrangement joins TRBV11-2 to TRBJ1-5, with 8 bases that match TRBD1. This CDR3 has 16 residues. Trimming cost V 5 bases and J 6 bases; bases outside gene matches: 12. The germline gives CDR1 SGHAT, CDR2 FQNNGV. The CDR3 DNA follows: TGTGCCAGCAGCCCAACGGACAGGGAAGAGGGTCAGCCCCAGCATTTT. It encodes CASSPTDREEGQPQHF.

The chain has TRBV5-1 and TRBJ2-7; TRBD2 is a possible D gene (6 bases). Germline V gene sequence: CDR1 SGHRS, CDR2 YFSETQ. The ends were cut back, 10 bases at V and 4 bases at J, with 21 bases in the middle. The CDR3 is made up of 14 amino acids. As DNA, the CDR3 is TGCGCCCCCAGGGCACTCGGGGGAAGGTACGAGCAGTACGTC. Translation gives CAPRALGGRYEQYV.

This chain uses TRBV28 with TRBJ1-1; D unclear. The germline CDR1 and CDR2 sequences are MDHEN and SYDVKM. Trimming left V 6 bases short and J 6 bases short, with 8 bases between. This CDR3 has 11 residues. The CDR3 coding sequence is TGTGCCAGCAGCCGCACGGCTGAAGCTTTCTTT. This encodes CASSRTAEAFF.